This TCR beta chain was identified in a study of early T cells in non-severe SARS-CoV-2 infection. On the study more broadly: Bulk RNA taken from unsorted whole blood was sequenced, leaving chains unpaired.

The length of the CDR3 is 14 residues. Trimming took off 0 bases at V and 2 bases at J, with 6 bases between the two ends. Germline lookup yields CDR1 SGHTA and CDR2 FQGNSA. Researchers attached unique molecular identifiers to individual cDNA molecules. One entry per CDR3 protein, called by TCRdb with MiXCR from the 5' RACE reads. The sample includes approximately 71,000 distinct CDR3 sequences, over 10% seen only once; the top ten take roughly 2.5%. The receptor's source is an adult who was a healthcare worker with PCR-confirmed SARS-CoV-2 infection or an uninfected control (not recorded which). The V call is TRBV7-2, the J call TRBJ2-3, with D hard to call. Sequenced material: whole blood, taken at baseline. The CDR3: CASSLAIPTDTQYF. CDR3 bases: TGTGCCAGCAGCTTAGCGATTCCCACAGATACGCAGTATTTT.